The 23 T cell receptor beta chains in this list originate from one sample, sequenced in a study of CD8+ T cells in alopecia areata. Described time point: mouse skin at time of skin grafting. cDNA serving as the sequencing template came from extracted, reverse transcribed RNA. Sequenced by immunoSEQ multiplex PCR; TCRdb stores in-frame clones only, minus some. Altogether 1,500 to 2,000 clones were found in the sample, and no singletons occur. The specimen comprised skin, sampled at week 0. The receptors here all came from a C3H/HeJ mouse with alopecia areata. Strain haplotype at MHC: H2-k.

By sample share, this clone is medium-sized. Mouse gene names apply. The read ends 4 residues shy of where the CDR3 ends; the end is completed using the germline J gene. V usage is TRBV13-1 and J usage is TRBJ2-1, with 9 bases lining up with TRBD2. CDR1 is NSHNY and CDR2 is SYGAGN in the germline V gene. V dropped 5 bases and J dropped 3; count of bases not matched to a gene: 0. The CDR3 is made up of 13 amino acids. The covered CDR3 bases are TGTGCCAGCAGCTGGGGGGGCTATGCT. Protein: CASSWGGYA. The CDR3 in its entirety is CASSWGGYAEQFF.

This clone is categorized as medium-sized. All gene names here are mouse names. The read terminates 4 residues ahead of where the CDR3 ends, so the germline J gene completes it. This chain links TRBV1 with TRBJ1-1; 10 bases match TRBD1. The CDR3 has 14 amino acids. Losses at the gene ends were 3 bases for V and 3 bases for J; bases not matched to a gene: 1. The V gene's germline CDR1 is NSQYPW and CDR2 LRSPGD (reference sequence). Here the CDR3 reads CTCSAGTGDTEVFF. CDR3 bases read: TGCACCTGCAGTGCCGGGACAGGGGACACA.

This clone ranks as medium-sized (0.01 to 0.1%). The germline and genes are mouse ones. With the read ending 4 residues before the CDR3 end, the germline J gene is used to fill in that end. The chain combines TRBV1 with TRBJ2-7, with D possibly being TRBD2 (6 bases). Trimming pared 0 bases from V and 0 bases from J, leaving 12 bases between. The germline gives CDR1 NSQYPW, CDR2 LRSPGD (reference sequence). The CDR3 length is 16 residues. The CDR3 region is CTCSAEGLGVSYEQYF. CDR3 DNA (partial): TGCACCTGCAGTGCAGAGGGGTTGGGGGTCTCCTAT. The whole variable domain, remainder taken from reference TRBV1 and TRBJ2-7, is VTLLEQNPRWRLVPRGQAVNLRCILKNSQYPWMSWYQQDLQKQLQWLFTLRSPGDKEVKSLPGADYLATRVTDTELRLQVANMSQGRTLYCTCSAEGLGVSYEQYFGPGTRLTVL.

This clone was counted at least ten times. Gene names and germline match the mouse. The missing CDR3 end, 4 residues past where the read stops, is filled in from the germline J gene. The rearrangement links TRBV31 to TRBJ2-3, with no clear D. V shed 4 bases and J shed 0 bases, with 5 bases lying between them. CDR3 size: 12 residues. Germline loops: CDR1 GKSSPN, CDR2 SITVG. CDR3 residues: CAWTSSAETLYF. Incomplete CDR3 DNA: TGTGCCTGGACTTCTAGTGCAGAA. The complete variable domain, with remaining parts taken from reference TRBV31 and TRBJ2-3, reads AQTIHQWPVAEIKAVGSPLSLGCTIKGKSSPNLYWYWQATGGTLQQLFYSITVGQVESVVQLNLSASRPKDDQFILSTEKLLLSHSGFYLCAWTSSAETLYFGSGTRLTVL.

By share of the sample, this clone is medium-sized. Gene and germline names: mouse. The CDR3 end lies 4 residues beyond the end of the read and is filled in from the germline J gene. V and J are TRBV5 and TRBJ1-1, with a tentative D call TRBD1 (6 bases). This CDR3 comprises 12 residues. Germline V CDR1 and CDR2: LGHNA, YNLKQL (reference sequence). The germline V and J ends were trimmed by 6 bases and 3 bases, with 8 bases remaining between them. Incomplete CDR3 DNA: TGTGCCAGCAGGTCAGGGGACACA. Protein: CASRSGDT. The whole CDR3 protein is CASRSGDTEVFF.

This clone was observed at least ten times. Mouse gene names apply. Read coverage stops 4 residues before the CDR3 terminus; the germline J gene supplies the remainder. The chain joins TRBV29 to TRBJ2-5; 11 bases align to TRBD1. The CDR3 consists of 12 residues. V lost 11 bases to trimming and J lost 2 bases; unmatched junction nucleotides: 0. The germline CDR1 and CDR2 sequences are MSHET and SYDVDS. The CDR3 region is CAGTGGQDTQYF. Incomplete CDR3 DNA: TGTGCTGGGACAGGGGGCCAAGAC.

Many counts were recorded for this clone. Genes and germline come from the mouse. The read stops 4 residues short of the end of the CDR3; the missing end is completed from the germline J gene. V gene TRBV31 combines with J gene TRBJ2-1; 12 bases map to TRBD2. J gave up 3 bases and V 0 bases, and 0 bases lay outside the gene matches. The CDR3 is 15 amino acids. Per germline, CDR1 GKSSPN and CDR2 SITVG. The CDR3 is CAWSLDWGGYAEQFF. Partial CDR3 DNA: TGTGCCTGGAGTCTGGACTGGGGGGGCTATGCT.

By share, this clone counts as medium-sized (0.01 to 0.1%). Mouse gene names apply. The CDR3 end is not reached by the read, which stops 4 residues before it; the germline J gene fills it in. The genes are TRBV13-2 and TRBJ1-2, with D perhaps TRBD1 (6 bases). With 0 bases removed from V and 2 bases from J, the gap between germline ends came to 14 bases. The CDR3 has 16 amino acids. The germline CDR1 and CDR2 sequences are NNHNN and SYGAGS (reference sequence). CDR3 region: CASGDVTRGGNSDYTF. Partial CDR3 DNA: TGTGCCAGCGGTGATGTGACAAGGGGGGGGAACTCC.

Judged by abundance, this clone is medium-sized. Gene names are the mouse ones. From the germline J gene comes the end of the CDR3, since the read stops 4 residues before it. V and J are TRBV19 and TRBJ1-1; TRBD1 agrees at 7 bases. This CDR3 contains 14 residues. Germline loops: CDR1 FNHDT, CDR2 SITEND (reference sequence). With V trimmed by 3 bases and J by 1 base, 3 bases remained unmatched. This CDR3 is CASSRDRVNTEVFF. CDR3 DNA, as far as it was read: TGTGCCAGCAGTAGAGACAGGGTAAACACA.

With respect to this clone: The germline and genes are mouse ones. The CDR3 DNA, read in part, is TGTGCCAGCAGCCAAGAGAGGACAGGTCAAAAC. This translates into CASSQERTGQN. The whole CDR3 sequence is CASSQERTGQNTLYF. This sequence joins TRBV5 and TRBJ2-4; D is perhaps TRBD1 (6 bases). The read is 4 residues too short to cover the CDR3 end, so that end is filled in from the germline J gene. Germline V gene data show CDR1 as LGHNA and CDR2 as YNLKQL (reference sequence). The V and J ends lost 0 bases and 1 base respectively, with 8 bases between them. The CDR3 extends over 15 amino acids.

By share, this clone ranks as large. Each gene name is a mouse one. Read coverage stops 4 residues before the CDR3 terminus; the germline J gene supplies the remainder. The chain recombines TRBV17 with TRBJ2-3; TRBD1 matches 10 bases. Germline V gives CDR1 MNHDT, CDR2 YYDKIL. The V and J ends lost 0 bases and 2 bases, in that order; junction bases with no gene match: 5. This CDR3 contains 17 residues. CDR3 bases read: TGTGCTAGCAGTAGAGATTGGGGGACAGGGGATGCAGAA. Translated: CASSRDWGTGDAE. The CDR3 in its entirety is CASSRDWGTGDAETLYF.

By its share, this clone is medium-sized. Mouse gene names apply. The read terminates 4 residues ahead of where the CDR3 ends, so the germline J gene completes it. This chain connects TRBV5 to TRBJ2-3, with TRBD2 matching over 10 bases. There are 15 residues in the CDR3. Trimming took 3 bases from V and 3 from J; bases not matched to a gene: 3. CDR1 is LGHNA, CDR2 YNLKQL, per germline (reference sequence). The CDR3 is CASSQFWGGAETLYF. The sequenced CDR3 bases are TGTGCCAGCAGCCAGTTCTGGGGGGGCGCAGAA.

By share of the sample, this clone is medium-sized. These gene names are mouse names. The read ends 3 residues before the CDR3 terminus; that terminus is restored from the germline J gene. The chain combines TRBV19 with TRBJ1-6; 8 bases match TRBD1. TRBJ1-6 is an ORF; its function is uncertain. The CDR3 is 16 residues long. The germline gives CDR1 FNHDT, CDR2 SITEND (reference sequence). J gave up 2 bases and V 0 bases, and 1 base lay outside the gene matches. CDR3 bases read: TGTGCCAGCAGTATAGGGACAGGGCCCTATAATTCGCCC. Translated, it gives CASSIGTGPYNSP. The CDR3 as a whole reads CASSIGTGPYNSPLYF.

By share, this clone ranks as medium-sized. The gene symbols are mouse symbols. The read stops 3 residues short of the end of the CDR3; the missing end is completed from the germline J gene. V and J are TRBV5 and TRBJ1-6; D may be TRBD1 (5 bases). TRBJ1-6 is labeled an ORF, and its function is uncertain. Germline V CDR1 and CDR2: LGHNA, YNLKQL (reference sequence). The ends were cut back, 4 bases at V and 6 bases at J, with 10 bases in the middle. This CDR3 has 14 amino acids. Incomplete CDR3 DNA: TGTGCCAGCAGCCCCCGCCAGGGTAATTCGCCC. Its protein product is CASSPRQGNSP. The whole CDR3 sequence reads CASSPRQGNSPLYF.

This clone rates as medium-sized. Gene names and germline refer to mouse. The CDR3 goes on 4 residues after the read ends, and that part is filled in from the germline J gene. V and J are TRBV19 and TRBJ1-2, with TRBD1 matching over 9 bases. The J segment lost 2 bases and the V segment lost 10 bases, leaving 0 bases of the junction unmatched. There are 11 residues in the CDR3. Germline CDR1 FNHDT, CDR2 SITEND (reference sequence). CDR3 DNA, as far as it was read: TGTGCCGGGACAGGGAACTCC. Its translation: CAGTGNS. The whole CDR3 sequence is CAGTGNSDYTF. Drawing the rest from reference TRBV19 and TRBJ1-2, the complete variable domain is GGIITQTPKFLIGQEGQKLTLKCQQNFNHDTMYWYRQDSGKGLRLIYYSITENDLQKGDLSEGYDASREKKSSFSLTVTSAQKNEMAVFLCAGTGNSDYTFGSGTRLLVI.

This clone was counted ten times or more. The gene names here belong to mouse. Read data end 4 residues before the CDR3 end; the end is taken from the germline J gene. The V call is TRBV5, the J call TRBJ1-1; D perhaps matches TRBD1 (5 bases). CDR1 LGHNA and CDR2 YNLKQL come from the germline V gene (reference sequence). This CDR3 spans 16 amino acids. With 1 base removed from V and 0 bases from J, the gap between germline ends came to 12 bases. The CDR3 spells CASSQVWWGQNTEVFF. CDR3 DNA, as far as it was read: TGTGCCAGCAGCCAAGTTTGGTGGGGACAGAACACA.

This clone is judged medium-sized. The listed genes are named as in mouse. Read coverage stops 4 residues before the CDR3 terminus; the germline J gene supplies the remainder. The rearrangement joins TRBV13-3 to TRBJ2-7; 7 nucleotides align to TRBD2. CDR3 size: 13 residues. Germline CDR1 NNHDY, CDR2 SYVADS. CDR3 DNA (partial): TGTGCCAGCAGTGATCGCTGGGGGTAT. Protein: CASSDRWGY. The complete CDR3 reads CASSDRWGYEQYF.

This clone was detected many times. The listed genes are named as in mouse. The read is 4 residues too short to cover the CDR3 end, so that end is filled in from the germline J gene. V and J are TRBV13-2 and TRBJ2-7, with 8 bases matching TRBD2. CDR1 is NNHNN, CDR2 SYGAGS, per germline (reference sequence). This CDR3 has 15 residues. CDR3 DNA, as far as it was read: TGTGCCAGCGGCGACTCCGGGACTGGCCTTTAT. Encoded protein: CASGDSGTGLY. The entire CDR3 is CASGDSGTGLYEQYF.

This clone is judged medium-sized. The germline and genes are mouse ones. CDR3 protein: CASSIARDYAEQFF. CDR3 DNA (partial): TGTGCCAGCAGTATTGCCAGGGACTATGCT. This chain connects TRBV19 to TRBJ2-1, with a possible D match to TRBD1 (5 bases). The read stops 4 residues short of the end of the CDR3; the missing end is completed from the germline J gene. Germline assignment: CDR1 FNHDT and CDR2 SITEND (reference sequence). V lost 2 bases, J lost 2 bases, and 8 bases lay in between. CDR3 length: 14 amino acids. Using reference TRBV19 and TRBJ2-1 for the parts outside the CDR3, the full variable domain is GGIITQTPKFLIGQEGQKLTLKCQQNFNHDTMYWYRQDSGKGLRLIYYSITENDLQKGDLSEGYDASREKKSSFSLTVTSAQKNEMAVFLCASSIARDYAEQFFGPGTRLTVL.

This clone was observed a few times. Gene names and germline refer to mouse. The read finishes 4 residues shy of the CDR3 end, and the germline J gene is used to complete it. V is TRBV30 and J is TRBJ2-3, with 8 bases aligning to TRBD1. The V gene's germline CDR1 is SQVVS and CDR2 ANEGSEA. With 0 bases clipped from V and 3 bases from J, the junction kept 2 bases outside the gene matches. There are 14 residues in the CDR3. The CDR3 DNA, read in part, is TGTAGTTCTAGAGATCAGGGGGCGGCAGAA. Its translation is CSSRDQGAAE. The whole CDR3 region reads CSSRDQGAAETLYF. Full variable domain (remainder filled in from reference TRBV30 and TRBJ2-3): SVLLYQKPNRDICQSGTSLKIQCVADSQVVSMFWYQQFQEQSLMLMATANEGSEATYESGFTKDKFPISRPNLTFSTLTVNNARPGDSSIYFCSSRDQGAAETLYFGSGTRLTVL.

This clone is termed medium-sized. Mouse gene names apply. The CDR3 end is not reached by the read, which stops 4 residues before it; the germline J gene fills it in. The V and J genes are TRBV17 and TRBJ2-1; 10 bases are shared with TRBD1. CDR1 and CDR2 (germline): MNHDT, YYDKIL. V was pared by 3 bases and J by 4 bases, with 3 bases of the junction left unmatched. This CDR3 region has 15 residues. The sequenced part of the CDR3 DNA is TGTGCTAGCAGTAGCCCGGGACAGGGGTATGCT. Residues: CASSSPGQGYA. Given in full, the CDR3 is CASSSPGQGYAEQFF.

Judged by abundance, this clone is medium-sized. Gene names and germline match the mouse. The sequence runs out 4 residues before the end of the CDR3; the remainder is reconstructed from the germline J gene. This chain joins TRBV19 and TRBJ2-7; D gene ambiguous. CDR3 length: 14 residues. From germline, CDR1 is FNHDT and CDR2 SITEND (reference sequence). The CDR3 protein is CASSIEKQYYEQYF. The CDR3 bases that were read are TGTGCCAGCAGTATAGAAAAACAGTATTAT.

This clone has at least ten counts. The listed genes are named as in mouse. The read terminates 4 residues ahead of where the CDR3 ends, so the germline J gene completes it. This rearrangement joins TRBV1 to TRBJ1-1; TRBD1 matches 10 bases. Germline values: CDR1 NSQYPW, CDR2 LRSPGD (reference sequence). CDR3 length equals 16 residues. Unmatched junction bases numbered 5, after V lost 4 bases and J lost 0 bases. Incomplete CDR3 DNA: TGCACCTGCAGTGGGCGGGACAGGGGTCCAAACACA. It specifies CTCSGRDRGPNT. The entire CDR3 reads CTCSGRDRGPNTEVFF.